Sequencing of this T cell receptor beta chain was carried out in a study of radiation and T cells in renal cell carcinoma. Broader study findings: From baseline, blood top tumor clonotypes peaked at 2 weeks post-radiation.

This CDR3 comprises 14 residues. V was clipped by 4 bases and J by 7 bases, with 11 bases between them. CDR1 MNHNS and CDR2 SASEGT come from the germline V gene. Indicated time point: baseline pretreatment blood. This sample's treatment: 15 Gy SBRT to primary tumor, nephrectomy 4 weeks later. Data came from immunoSEQ multiplex PCR; TCRdb stores just in-frame clones and leaves some out. The sample lists approximately 120,000 clones, roughly 80% seen once, with around 3% in the top ten. Concerning this clone: Its matching antigen is unknown.

This chain links TRBV6-1 with TRBJ1-6, with no clear D. This TCR was sampled from an older woman with renal cell carcinoma. The source was blood, collected from a patient whose treatment included radiotherapy and nephrectomy. In DNA form, the CDR3 reads TGTGCCAGCAGTGTCTTTCAAGGCAATTCACCCCTCCACTTT. It codes for CASSVFQGNSPLHF.